Below are 26 T cell receptor beta chains sequenced from a single sample in a study of blood T cell repertoires in COVID-19. Assay used: immunoSEQ multiplex PCR; TCRdb lists only in-frame clones, some missing. This table holds some 170,000 clones, 84% found once. Material for sequencing was PBMCs or T cells enriched from blood (not recorded which). These receptors all come from a man aged 45 to 65 who had recovered from COVID-19.

The rearrangement uses TRBV6-5 and TRBJ1-5, with 7 bases lining up with TRBD1. CDR3 length: 15 residues. V shed 6 bases, J shed 6 bases, and the junction held 11 bases outside the gene matches. Germline CDR1 reads MNHEY; CDR2 reads SVGAGI. The CDR3: CASRILQGNSQPQHF. In DNA, the CDR3 is TGTGCCAGCAGGATATTACAGGGGAATTCTCAGCCCCAGCATTTT.

The chain joins TRBV9 to TRBJ1-2; D not resolved. The CDR3 totals 15 residues. V was pared by 0 bases and J by 2 bases, with 11 bases between. The germline V gene has CDR1 SGDLS and CDR2 YYNGEE. The CDR3 bases are TGTGCCAGCAGCGTAGTCCAGAAAAGAAACTATGGCTACACCTTC. Its protein product is CASSVVQKRNYGYTF.

This clone was seen a single time. V usage is TRBV11-2 and J usage is TRBJ1-2; no reliable D call. The CDR3 is 12 amino acids. Germline V gene data show CDR1 as SGHAT and CDR2 as FQNNGV. Trimming cost V 5 bases and J 3 bases, with 7 bases left between them. For the CDR3, the DNA is TGTGCCAGCAGCCACGAGTACTATGGCTACACCTTC. Its protein is CASSHEYYGYTF.

The rearrangement joins TRBV10-2 to TRBJ1-3; D gene ambiguous. Trimming removed 0 bases from V and 10 bases from J, with 10 bases in between. Germline CDR1 WSHSY, CDR2 SAAADI. CDR3 length equals 13 residues. DNA for the CDR3: TGCGCCAGCAGTGAGTCGATCGGAGTGACCATATATTTT. Amino acids: CASSESIGVTIYF.

This clone was counted between two and nine times. This chain connects TRBV19 to TRBJ1-5; D perhaps matches TRBD1 (5 bases). V lost 7 bases, J lost 5 bases, and 18 bases lay in between. The CDR3 spans 15 residues. Per germline, CDR1 LNHDA and CDR2 SQIVND (reference sequence). The CDR3, as DNA: TGTGCCAGTACCCGGAACCCGGGGGTTGATCAGCCCCAGCATTTT. It translates to CASTRNPGVDQPQHF.

This clone appeared once. V is TRBV6-5 and J is TRBJ1-5; D is possibly TRBD1 (6 bases). The CDR3 sequence is 12 residues long. The ends were cut back, 8 bases at V and 3 bases at J, with 8 bases in the middle. The germline V gene has CDR1 MNHEY and CDR2 SVGAGI. In DNA form, the CDR3 reads TGTGCCAGCGGGGACAACAATCAGCCCCAGCATTTT. This translates into CASGDNNQPQHF.

The J gene is TRBJ1-5, the V gene TRBV6-2 or TRBV6-3, with 11 bases aligning to TRBD1. The CDR3 is made up of 15 amino acids. V dropped 6 bases and J dropped 8; count of bases not matched to a gene: 9. Germline V lookup: CDR1 MNHEY, CDR2 SVGEGT. The CDR3 sequence: CASSRDRGIGEPQHF. The CDR3 DNA is TGTGCCAGCAGCCGGGACAGGGGGATCGGGGAGCCCCAGCATTTT.

This clone appeared once. V usage is TRBV9 and J usage is TRBJ2-5; 7 nucleotides line up with TRBD2. CDR3 size: 15 residues. Germline CDR1 is SGDLS and CDR2 is YYNGEE. The V segment lost 4 bases and the J segment 5 bases; nucleotides outside the gene matches: 11. The CDR3 DNA reads as TGTGCCAGCAGCCCGTCACCCGGGGGGTTTGAGACCCAGTACTTC. It translates to CASSPSPGGFETQYF.

V is TRBV2 and J is TRBJ1-2; D might be TRBD1 (6 bases). This CDR3 region has 14 residues. Trimming cost V 5 bases and J 3 bases, with 13 bases left between them. Germline V gives CDR1 SNHLY, CDR2 FYNNEI. The CDR3 sequence is CASSPRRGYYGYTF. The CDR3 DNA is TGTGCCAGCAGTCCCCGCAGGGGTTACTATGGCTACACCTTC. Looking up the rest from reference TRBV2 and TRBJ1-2 gives the full variable domain: EPEVTQTPSHQVTQMGQEVILRCVPISNHLYFYWYRQILGQKVEFLVSFYNNEISEKSEIFDDQFSVERPDGSNFTLKIRSTKLEDSAMYFCASSPRRGYYGYTFGSGTRLTVV.

The V gene is TRBV10-2, the J gene TRBJ1-1; D perhaps matches TRBD1 (6 bases). The CDR3 length is 13 residues. Trimming pared 6 bases from V and 7 bases from J, leaving 15 bases between. Per the germline V gene, CDR1 is WSHSY and CDR2 is SAAADI. CDR3 in amino acids: CASRRQAMVEAFF. DNA of the CDR3: TGCGCCAGCAGGAGACAGGCGATGGTTGAAGCTTTCTTT.

The V and J genes are TRBV6-6 and TRBJ1-5, with 9 bases identical to TRBD1. The junction had 8 bases not matched to a gene; V was cut back by 5 bases and J by 3 bases. The CDR3 covers 16 residues. CDR1 and CDR2 from the germline V gene are MNHNY and SVGAGI (reference sequence). For the CDR3, the DNA is TGTGCCAGCAGTCAAACGGACAGGGGCTTCAATCAGCCCCAGCATTTT. Amino acid sequence: CASSQTDRGFNQPQHF.

V and J are TRBV3-1 (or the pseudogene TRBV3-2) and TRBJ1-1; 9 bases agree with TRBD1. The CDR3 runs 16 residues. CDR1 is LGHDT, CDR2 YNNKEL, per germline (reference sequence). V lost 3 bases to trimming and J lost 0 bases; unmatched junction nucleotides: 5. The CDR3 reads CASSQGTGRMNTEAFF. CDR3 in DNA: TGTGCCAGCAGCCAGGGGACAGGGCGTATGAACACTGAAGCTTTCTTT.

The CDR3 protein is CASSPSGEAFGYTF. In DNA, the CDR3 is TGTGCCAGCTCACCTTCAGGGGAAGCCTTTGGCTACACCTTC. V is TRBV18 and J is TRBJ1-2; tentative D call: TRBD1 (6 bases). Germline V lookup: CDR1 KGHSH, CDR2 LQKENI. V lost 3 bases and J 7 bases, leaving 15 bases between the germline ends. The CDR3 has 14 residues.

V gene TRBV18 combines with J gene TRBJ1-2, with D unclear. CDR3 length: 15 residues. CDR1 is KGHSH, CDR2 LQKENI, per germline. V was shortened by 1 base and J by 6 bases, with 15 bases between the two germline ends. As DNA, the CDR3 is TGTGCCAGCTCACCACTTCCCCAGGCAGCGGATGGCTACACCTTC. Amino acids: CASSPLPQAADGYTF.

The chain combines TRBV28 with TRBJ2-1; 7 nucleotides match TRBD1. Trimming cost V 3 bases and J 5 bases; bases outside gene matches: 7. Per the germline V gene, CDR1 is MDHEN and CDR2 is SYDVKM. The length of the CDR3 is 15 residues. The CDR3 loop reads CASSFPGTAHNEQFF. The CDR3 region has the DNA TGTGCCAGCAGTTTCCCCGGGACAGCACACAATGAGCAGTTCTTC.

V gene TRBV9 combines with J gene TRBJ2-3; 11 nucleotides match TRBD2. Germline-derived CDR1 and CDR2 are SGDLS and YYNGEE. The CDR3 length is 17 residues. V trimming: 4 bases; J trimming: 2 bases; junction bases outside the gene matches: 9. CDR3 nucleotides: TGTGCCAGCAGCCAGAGGGGTAGCGGGGGGGCCACAGATACGCAGTATTTT. Translating it yields CASSQRGSGGATDTQYF.

The chain recombines TRBV24-1 with TRBJ1-1; D is possibly TRBD1 (5 bases). CDR1 is KGHDR, CDR2 SFDVKD, per germline. With 4 bases removed from V and 2 bases from J, the gap between germline ends came to 7 bases. The CDR3 consists of 13 residues. The CDR3 region is CATSEGANTEAFF. CDR3 DNA: TGTGCCACCAGTGAAGGGGCCAACACTGAAGCTTTCTTT.

This chain links TRBV18 with TRBJ2-3; 12 bases align to TRBD2. From germline, CDR1 is KGHSH and CDR2 LQKENI. The trim removed 0 bases at V and 5 bases at J, leaving 3 bases unmatched. CDR3 length equals 16 residues. For the CDR3, the DNA is TGTGCCAGCTCACCACCCCTAGCGGGGGGGCTAGATACGCAGTATTTT. Protein product: CASSPPLAGGLDTQYF.

V usage is TRBV3-1 (or the pseudogene TRBV3-2) and J usage is TRBJ2-2, with 7 nucleotides matching TRBD2. There are 14 residues in the CDR3. Germline V CDR1 and CDR2: LGHDT, YNNKEL (reference sequence). After removal of 2 bases from V and 7 bases from J, the junction contained 4 bases not matched to a gene. This CDR3 is CASSQRGLVGELFF. CDR3 nucleotide sequence: TGTGCCAGCAGCCAACGAGGACTAGTCGGGGAGCTGTTTTTT.

Only one count was recorded for this clone. The chain couples TRBV5-4 to TRBJ2-5, with a tentative D call TRBD1 (5 bases). With 6 bases removed from V and 3 bases from J, the gap between germline ends came to 9 bases. The germline V gene has CDR1 SGHNT and CDR2 YYREEE (reference sequence). The CDR3 has 12 amino acids. CDR3: CASTPREETQYF. For the CDR3, the DNA is TGTGCCAGCACCCCCAGGGAAGAGACCCAGTACTTC.

The genes are TRBV3-1 (or the pseudogene TRBV3-2) and TRBJ1-4, with 8 positions matching TRBD1. Germline V CDR1 and CDR2: LGHDT, YNNKEL (reference sequence). The CDR3 is 15 amino acids. The V gene end was trimmed by 5 bases and the J gene end by 5 bases; junction bases not matched to a gene: 7. In DNA form, the CDR3 reads TGTGCCAGCAGCGGGGGTACAGGGGGGAATGAAAAACTGTTTTTT. Translated, it gives CASSGGTGGNEKLFF.

This clone has just a few counts. This chain links TRBV6-2 or TRBV6-3 with TRBJ2-1; 8 bases are a match to TRBD2. The CDR3 contains 17 residues. The ends lost 6 bases at V and 0 bases at J; junction bases unmatched: 10. The germline CDR1 and CDR2 sequences are MNHEY and SVGEGT. In nucleotides, the CDR3 is TGTGCCAGCAGCCCTTTGGGCGGGGGGTTCTCCTACAATGAGCAGTTCTTC. Its protein is CASSPLGGGFSYNEQFF.

This clone has just one count. V is TRBV18 and J is TRBJ1-1, with 7 nucleotides matching TRBD1. The germline V gene encodes CDR1 KGHSH and CDR2 LQKENI. Trimming cost V 4 bases and J 2 bases; bases outside gene matches: 7. The CDR3 covers 15 residues. CDR3 bases: TGTGCCAGCTCACTCTCCGGGACAGATAACACTGAAGCTTTCTTT. Translating it yields CASSLSGTDNTEAFF.

The V gene is TRBV7-2, the J gene TRBJ1-5; a weak D match, TRBD1 (6 bases). CDR3 length equals 16 residues. CDR1 and CDR2 from the germline V gene are SGHTA and FQGNSA. V was shortened by 1 base and J by 7 bases, with 17 bases between the two germline ends. CDR3 in DNA: TGTGCCAGCAGCTTAGTAGTCAGGGGCGCTGGGCAGCCCCAGCATTTT. It codes for CASSLVVRGAGQPQHF.

The chain uses TRBV28 and TRBJ1-6; D uncertain. Per the germline V gene, CDR1 is MDHEN and CDR2 is SYDVKM. There are 14 residues in the CDR3. The V gene lost 7 bases and the J gene lost 4 bases, with 11 bases spanning the gap. CDR3 residues: CASTRADYNSPLHF. CDR3 DNA sequence: TGTGCCAGCACCCGTGCAGATTATAATTCACCCCTCCACTTT.

The chain recombines TRBV18 with TRBJ1-1; a possible D gene is TRBD1 (5 bases). The CDR3 has 16 amino acids. Between the trimmed V and J ends, which lost 4 bases and 9 bases, there was a span of 24 bases. Looked up from germline, CDR1 is KGHSH and CDR2 is LQKENI. The CDR3, as DNA: TGTGCCAGCTCACTATTTCAGGGACTACAGAAAATTCAAGCTTTCTTT. Protein: CASSLFQGLQKIQAFF.